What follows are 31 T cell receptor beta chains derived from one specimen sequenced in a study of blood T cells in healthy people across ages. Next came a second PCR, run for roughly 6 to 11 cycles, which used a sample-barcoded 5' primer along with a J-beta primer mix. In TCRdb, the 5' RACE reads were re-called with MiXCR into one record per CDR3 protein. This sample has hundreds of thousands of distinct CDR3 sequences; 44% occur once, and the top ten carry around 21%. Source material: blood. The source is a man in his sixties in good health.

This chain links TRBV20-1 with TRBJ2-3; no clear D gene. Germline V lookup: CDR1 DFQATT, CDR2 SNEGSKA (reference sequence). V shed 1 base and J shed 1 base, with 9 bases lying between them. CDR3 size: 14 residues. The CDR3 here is CSARGEDRTDTQYF. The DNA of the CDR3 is TGCAGTGCTAGAGGTGAAGATCGCACAGATACGCAGTATTTT.

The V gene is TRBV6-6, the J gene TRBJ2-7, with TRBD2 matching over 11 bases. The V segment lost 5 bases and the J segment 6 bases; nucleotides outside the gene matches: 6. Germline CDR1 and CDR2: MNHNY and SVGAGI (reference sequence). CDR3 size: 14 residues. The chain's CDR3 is CASSREGLAAEQYF. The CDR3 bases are TGTGCCAGCAGTCGAGAGGGACTAGCGGCCGAGCAGTACTTC.

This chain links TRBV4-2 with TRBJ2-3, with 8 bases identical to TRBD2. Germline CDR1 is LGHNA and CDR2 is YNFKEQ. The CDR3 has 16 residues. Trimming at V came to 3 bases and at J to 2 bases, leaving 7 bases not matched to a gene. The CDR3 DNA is TGTGCCAGCAGCCATCCTAAGCGGGGGAACACAGATACGCAGTATTTT. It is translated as CASSHPKRGNTDTQYF.

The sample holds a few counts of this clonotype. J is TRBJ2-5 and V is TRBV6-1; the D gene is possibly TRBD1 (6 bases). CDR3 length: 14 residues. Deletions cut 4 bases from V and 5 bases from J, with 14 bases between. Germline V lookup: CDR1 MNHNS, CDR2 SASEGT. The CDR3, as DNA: TGTGCCAGCAGTGGAAACAGGGCCCTGGAGACCCAGTACTTC. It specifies CASSGNRALETQYF.

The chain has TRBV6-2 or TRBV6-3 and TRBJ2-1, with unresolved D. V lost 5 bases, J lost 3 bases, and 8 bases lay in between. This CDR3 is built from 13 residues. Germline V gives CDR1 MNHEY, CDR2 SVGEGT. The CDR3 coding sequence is TGTGCCAGCAGTCGGGCCATCTACAATGAGCAGTTCTTC. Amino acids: CASSRAIYNEQFF.

The CDR3 here is CASTLRGVGSGEQYF. The CDR3 DNA reads as TGTGCCAGCACCCTTCGCGGAGTTGGGTCCGGCGAGCAGTACTTC. V usage is TRBV12-3 or TRBV12-4 and J usage is TRBJ2-7; D not resolved. This CDR3 comprises 15 residues. Deletions cut 7 bases from V and 6 bases from J, with 22 bases between.

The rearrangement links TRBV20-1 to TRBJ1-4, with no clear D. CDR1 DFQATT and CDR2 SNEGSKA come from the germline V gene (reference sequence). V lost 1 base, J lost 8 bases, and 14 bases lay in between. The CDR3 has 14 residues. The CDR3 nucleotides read TGCAGTGCTAGAGGACACGTCGGTCGGGAAAAACTGTTTTTT. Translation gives CSARGHVGREKLFF.

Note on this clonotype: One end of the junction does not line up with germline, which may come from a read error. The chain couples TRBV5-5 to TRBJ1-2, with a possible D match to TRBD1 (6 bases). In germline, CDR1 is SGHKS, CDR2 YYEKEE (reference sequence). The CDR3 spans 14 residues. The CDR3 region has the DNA TGTACCAGCAGGCGGACAGATTCTCCCCATGGCTACACCTTC. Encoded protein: CTSRRTDSPHGYTF.

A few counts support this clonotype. The CDR3 spells CASSFRWGEFNYGYTF. As DNA, the CDR3 is TGTGCCAGCAGTTTTAGGTGGGGGGAATTCAACTATGGCTACACCTTC. This sequence joins TRBV28 and TRBJ1-2; D possibly corresponds to TRBD1 (5 bases). Germline CDR1 and CDR2: MDHEN and SYDVKM. The CDR3 sequence is 16 residues long. Trimming shortened V by 3 bases and J by 2 bases, and 16 bases separated the two germline ends.

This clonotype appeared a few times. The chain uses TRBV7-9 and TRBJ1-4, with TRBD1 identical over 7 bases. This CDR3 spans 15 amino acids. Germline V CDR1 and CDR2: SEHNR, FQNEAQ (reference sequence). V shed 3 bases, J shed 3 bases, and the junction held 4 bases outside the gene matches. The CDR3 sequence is CASSFSTGSNEKLFF. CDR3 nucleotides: TGTGCCAGCAGCTTCTCGACAGGGTCTAATGAAAAACTGTTTTTT.

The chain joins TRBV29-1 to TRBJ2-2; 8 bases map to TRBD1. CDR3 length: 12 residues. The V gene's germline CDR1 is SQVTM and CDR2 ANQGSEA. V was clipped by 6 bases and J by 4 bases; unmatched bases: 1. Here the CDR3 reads CSVDRATGELFF. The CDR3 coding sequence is TGCAGCGTGGACAGGGCCACCGGGGAGCTGTTTTTT.

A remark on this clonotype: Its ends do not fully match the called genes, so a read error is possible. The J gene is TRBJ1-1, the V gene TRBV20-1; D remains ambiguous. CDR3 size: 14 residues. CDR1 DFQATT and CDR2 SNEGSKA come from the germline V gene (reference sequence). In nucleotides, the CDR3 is TGCAGTACTAGAGATCGGATCGGGTTTTCTGAAGCTTTCTTT. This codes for CSTRDRIGFSEAFF.

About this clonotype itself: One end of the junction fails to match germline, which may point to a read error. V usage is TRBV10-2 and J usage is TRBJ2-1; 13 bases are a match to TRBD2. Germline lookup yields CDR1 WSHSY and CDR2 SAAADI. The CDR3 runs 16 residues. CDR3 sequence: CASKGLAGLSYSEQFF. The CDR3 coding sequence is TGCGCCAGCAAGGGACTAGCGGGGCTCTCCTACAGTGAGCAGTTCTTC.

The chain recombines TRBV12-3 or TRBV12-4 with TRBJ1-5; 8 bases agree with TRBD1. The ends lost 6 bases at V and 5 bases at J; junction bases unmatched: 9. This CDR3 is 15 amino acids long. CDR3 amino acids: CASSSRTGSDQPQHF. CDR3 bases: TGTGCCAGCAGCTCCAGGACAGGGAGCGATCAGCCCCAGCATTTT.

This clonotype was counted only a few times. The CDR3 nucleotides are TGTGCCAGCAGCTTAGGGGCAGGACCTGAGTACGAGCAGTACTTC. Its protein product is CASSLGAGPEYEQYF. This chain joins TRBV7-2 and TRBJ2-7; D is uncertain. Between the trimmed V and J ends, which lost 1 base and 4 bases, there was a span of 14 bases. The CDR3 sequence is 15 residues long. Germline V CDR1 and CDR2: SGHTA, FQGNSA.

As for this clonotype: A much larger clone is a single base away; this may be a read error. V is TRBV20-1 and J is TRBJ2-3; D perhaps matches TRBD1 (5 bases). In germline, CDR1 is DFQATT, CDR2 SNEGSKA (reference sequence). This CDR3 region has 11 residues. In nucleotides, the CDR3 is TGCAGTGCGTACGACAGAGATACGCGGTATTTT. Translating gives CSAYDRDTRYF.

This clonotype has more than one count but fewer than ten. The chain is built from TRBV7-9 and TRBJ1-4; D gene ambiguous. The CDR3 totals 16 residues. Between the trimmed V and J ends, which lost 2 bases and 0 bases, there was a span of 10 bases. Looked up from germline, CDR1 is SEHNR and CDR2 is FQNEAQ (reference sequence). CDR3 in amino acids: CASSLIGSATNEKLFF. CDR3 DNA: TGTGCCAGCAGCTTAATAGGCTCCGCAACTAATGAAAAACTGTTTTTT.

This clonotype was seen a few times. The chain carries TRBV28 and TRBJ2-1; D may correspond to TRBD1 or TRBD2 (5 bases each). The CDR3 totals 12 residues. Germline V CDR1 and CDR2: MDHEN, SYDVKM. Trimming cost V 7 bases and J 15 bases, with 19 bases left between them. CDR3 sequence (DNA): TGTGCCAGCACCCCCGGCGAGGGACGACTGTTCTTC. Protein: CASTPGEGRLFF.

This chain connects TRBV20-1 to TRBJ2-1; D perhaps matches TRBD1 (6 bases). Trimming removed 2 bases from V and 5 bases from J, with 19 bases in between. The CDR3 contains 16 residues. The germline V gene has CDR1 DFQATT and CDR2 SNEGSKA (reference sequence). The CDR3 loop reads CSARFRGRSPNNEQFF. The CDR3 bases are TGCAGTGCTAGATTCAGGGGTCGAAGTCCTAACAATGAGCAGTTCTTC.

CDR3 in DNA: TGCAGCGCTGGGACAGGCAAGACGTCCTACGAGCAGTACTTC. Its translation is CSAGTGKTSYEQYF. This chain uses TRBV29-1 with TRBJ2-7, with 8 positions matching TRBD1. The CDR3 totals 14 residues. From germline, CDR1 is SQVTM and CDR2 ANQGSEA. V trimming: 7 bases; J trimming: 1 base; junction bases outside the gene matches: 9.

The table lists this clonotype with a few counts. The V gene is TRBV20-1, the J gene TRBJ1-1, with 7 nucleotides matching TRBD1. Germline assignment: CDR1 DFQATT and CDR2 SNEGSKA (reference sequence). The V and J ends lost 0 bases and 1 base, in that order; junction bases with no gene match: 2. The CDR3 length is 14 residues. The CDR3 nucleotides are TGCAGTGCTAGAGATGGACAGGCGAACACTGAAGCTTTCTTT. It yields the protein CSARDGQANTEAFF.

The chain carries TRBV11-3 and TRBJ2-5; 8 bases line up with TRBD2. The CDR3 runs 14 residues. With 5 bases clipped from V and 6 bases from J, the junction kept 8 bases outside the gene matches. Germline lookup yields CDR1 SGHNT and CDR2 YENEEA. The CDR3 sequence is CASSTGGATKTQYF. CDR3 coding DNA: TGTGCCAGCAGCACCGGGGGGGCGACTAAGACCCAGTACTTC.

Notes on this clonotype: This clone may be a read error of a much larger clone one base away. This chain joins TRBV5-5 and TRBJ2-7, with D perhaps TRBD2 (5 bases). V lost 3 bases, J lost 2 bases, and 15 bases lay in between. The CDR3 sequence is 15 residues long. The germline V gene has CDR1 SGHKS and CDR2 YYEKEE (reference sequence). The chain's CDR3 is CASSSSRERPYEQYF. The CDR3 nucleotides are TGTGCCAGCAGCTCGTCCCGCGAGCGGCCCTACGAGCAGTACTTC.

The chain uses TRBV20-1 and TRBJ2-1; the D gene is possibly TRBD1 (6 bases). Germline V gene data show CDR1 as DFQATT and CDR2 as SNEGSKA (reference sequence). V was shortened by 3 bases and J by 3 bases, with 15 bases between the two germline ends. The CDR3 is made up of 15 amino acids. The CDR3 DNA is TGCAGTGCTAGGGGGGTACAGGGCCGCTACAATGAGCAGTTCTTC. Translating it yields CSARGVQGRYNEQFF.

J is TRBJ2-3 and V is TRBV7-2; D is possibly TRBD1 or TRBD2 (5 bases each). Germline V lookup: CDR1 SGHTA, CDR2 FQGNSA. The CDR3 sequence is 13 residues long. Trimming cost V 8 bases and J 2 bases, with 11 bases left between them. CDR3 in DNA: TGTGCCAGCGGAGAGGGGCACACAGATACGCAGTATTTT. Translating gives CASGEGHTDTQYF.

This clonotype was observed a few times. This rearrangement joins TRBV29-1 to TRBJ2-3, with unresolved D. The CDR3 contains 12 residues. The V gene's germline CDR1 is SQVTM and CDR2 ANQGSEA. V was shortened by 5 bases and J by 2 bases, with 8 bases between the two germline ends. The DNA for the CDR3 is TGCAGCGTTCGACCTACCACAGATACGCAGTATTTT. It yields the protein CSVRPTTDTQYF.

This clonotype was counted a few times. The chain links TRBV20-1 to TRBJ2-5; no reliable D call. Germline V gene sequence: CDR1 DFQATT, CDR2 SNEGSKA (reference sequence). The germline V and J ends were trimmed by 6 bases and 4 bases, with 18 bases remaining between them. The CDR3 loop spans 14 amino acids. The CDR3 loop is CSAGVGMIGETQYF. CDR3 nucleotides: TGCAGTGCCGGCGTAGGGATGATTGGAGAGACCCAGTACTTC.

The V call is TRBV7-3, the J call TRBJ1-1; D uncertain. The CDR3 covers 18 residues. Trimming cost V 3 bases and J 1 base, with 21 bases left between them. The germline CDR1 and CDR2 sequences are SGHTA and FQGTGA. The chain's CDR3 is CASSLYPVHRAPNTEAFF. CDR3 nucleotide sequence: TGTGCCAGCAGCTTGTACCCCGTTCACCGGGCTCCGAACACTGAAGCTTTCTTT.

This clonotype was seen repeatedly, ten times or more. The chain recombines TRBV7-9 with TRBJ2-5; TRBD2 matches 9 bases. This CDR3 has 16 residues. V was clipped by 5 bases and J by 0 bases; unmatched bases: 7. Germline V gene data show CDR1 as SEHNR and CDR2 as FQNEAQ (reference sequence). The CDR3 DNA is TGTGCCAGCAGCCTCCCTAGCGGGGTAAACCAAGAGACCCAGTACTTC. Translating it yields CASSLPSGVNQETQYF.

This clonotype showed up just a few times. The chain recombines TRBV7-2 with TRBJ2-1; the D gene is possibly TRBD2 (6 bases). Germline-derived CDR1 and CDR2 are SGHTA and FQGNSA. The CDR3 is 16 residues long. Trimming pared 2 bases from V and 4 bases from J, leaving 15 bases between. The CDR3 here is CASSLRASALYNEQFF. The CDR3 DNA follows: TGTGCCAGCAGCTTACGGGCTAGCGCCCTGTACAATGAGCAGTTCTTC.

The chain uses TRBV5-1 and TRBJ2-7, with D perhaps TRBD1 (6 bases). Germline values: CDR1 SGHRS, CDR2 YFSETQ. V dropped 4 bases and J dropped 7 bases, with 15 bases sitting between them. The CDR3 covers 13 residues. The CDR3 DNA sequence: TGCGCCAGCAGCCCGGACAGTTTTAGGGAGCAGTACTTC. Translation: CASSPDSFREQYF. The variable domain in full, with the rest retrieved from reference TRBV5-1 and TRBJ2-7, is KAGVTQTPRYLIKTRGQQVTLSCSPISGHRSVSWYQQTPGQGLQFLFEYFSETQRNKGNFPGRFSGRQFSNSRSEMNVSTLELGDSALYLCASSPDSFREQYFGPGTRLTVT.